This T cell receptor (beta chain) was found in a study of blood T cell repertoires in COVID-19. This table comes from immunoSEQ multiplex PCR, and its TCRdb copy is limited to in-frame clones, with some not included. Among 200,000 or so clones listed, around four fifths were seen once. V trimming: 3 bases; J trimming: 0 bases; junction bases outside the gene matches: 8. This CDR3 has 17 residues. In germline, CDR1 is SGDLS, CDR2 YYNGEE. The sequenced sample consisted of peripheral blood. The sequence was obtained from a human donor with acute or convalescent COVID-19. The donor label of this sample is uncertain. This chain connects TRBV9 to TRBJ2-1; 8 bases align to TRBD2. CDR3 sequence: CASSASGSGHSYNEQFF. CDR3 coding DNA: TGTGCCAGCAGCGCCAGCGGGAGCGGGCACTCCTACAATGAGCAGTTCTTC.